What follows are 13 T cell receptor beta chains derived from one specimen sequenced in a study of blood T cell repertoires in COVID-19. Clones were read by immunoSEQ multiplex PCR, and TCRdb kept only the in-frame ones, dropping some. Of some 300,000 clones listed, 70% to 90% are singletons. Sequenced: PBMCs or T cells enriched from blood (not recorded which). The receptors were sampled from a man aged 25 to 40 who had recovered from COVID-19.

The chain links TRBV27 to TRBJ1-6, with TRBD1 as a possible D gene (6 bases). CDR3 length: 14 amino acids. Per germline, CDR1 MNHEY and CDR2 SMNVEV (reference sequence). V dropped 5 bases and J dropped 12 bases, with 17 bases sitting between them. CDR3 region: CASSPTTGRGPLHF. CDR3 DNA: TGTGCCAGCAGTCCGACGACAGGACGCGGACCCCTCCACTTT.

J is TRBJ1-6 and V is TRBV5-4; TRBD1 might be the D (6 bases). Trimming removed 0 bases from V and 10 bases from J, with 14 bases in between. Germline CDR1 and CDR2: SGHNT and YYREEE (reference sequence). CDR3 length equals 15 residues. This CDR3 reads CASSLAATGLSPLHF. In nucleotides, the CDR3 is TGTGCCAGCAGCTTGGCCGCTACAGGGTTATCACCCCTCCACTTT.

This clone was recorded once. The chain uses TRBV3-1 (or the pseudogene TRBV3-2) and TRBJ1-4; D unresolved. The CDR3 is 14 residues long. Trimming removed 2 bases at V and 1 base at J, with 5 bases between. Germline V lookup: CDR1 LGHDT, CDR2 YNNKEL (reference sequence). CDR3 nucleotide sequence: TGTGCCAGCAGCCAACAGATAACTAATGAAAAACTGTTTTTT. It codes for CASSQQITNEKLFF.

The chain combines TRBV18 with TRBJ2-1; no firm D call. The CDR3 runs 12 residues. Trimming left V 0 bases short and J 9 bases short, with 6 bases between. The V gene's germline CDR1 is KGHSH and CDR2 LQKENI. The CDR3 nucleotides read TGTGCCAGCTCACCACCGAGAGGTGAGCAGTTCTTC. Protein product: CASSPPRGEQFF.

On this clone: The same CDR3 arises from other DNA sequences in this sample as well. V gene TRBV28 combines with J gene TRBJ1-6; TRBD1 might be the D (6 bases). The CDR3 sequence is 15 residues long. Germline V CDR1 and CDR2: MDHEN, SYDVKM. V was clipped by 8 bases and J by 0 bases, with 11 bases between them. DNA of the CDR3: TGTGCCAGCCTCACAGGGAGCTCCTATAATTCACCCCTCCACTTT. Protein sequence: CASLTGSSYNSPLHF.

The CDR3 DNA is TGCGCCAGCAGCCCCGGGACATACAATAACTATGGCTACACCTTC. It is translated as CASSPGTYNNYGYTF. This chain links TRBV5-1 with TRBJ1-2; D possibly corresponds to TRBD1 (6 bases). This CDR3 has 15 amino acids. Germline V CDR1 and CDR2: SGHRS, YFSETQ. Trimming cost V 4 bases and J 1 base, with 14 bases left between them.

This rearrangement joins TRBV15 to TRBJ2-3; the D gene is possibly TRBD1 (5 bases). V was cut by 1 base and J by 0 bases, with 14 bases left in between. The CDR3 runs to 17 residues. CDR1 and CDR2 from the germline V gene are LNHNV and YYDKDF (reference sequence). The CDR3 sequence: CATSRGARVLSTDTQYF. CDR3 nucleotide sequence: TGTGCCACCAGCAGAGGGGCCAGGGTCCTAAGCACAGATACGCAGTATTTT.

This rearrangement joins TRBV5-1 to TRBJ2-2, with 7 bases lining up with TRBD2. Germline-derived CDR1 and CDR2 are SGHRS and YFSETQ. This CDR3 has 14 amino acids. Unmatched junction bases numbered 3, after V lost 5 bases and J lost 2 bases. The CDR3 DNA reads as TGCGCCAGCAGAACAGCGGGAAACACCGGGGAGCTGTTTTTT. Translation: CASRTAGNTGELFF.

The CDR3 DNA follows: TGTGCCAGCAGTGGTCCCCACCCTACCACGAATTCACCCCTCCACTTT. It encodes CASSGPHPTTNSPLHF. The chain carries TRBV2 and TRBJ1-6; D is ambiguous. There are 16 residues in the CDR3. V was shortened by 4 bases and J by 7 bases, with 17 bases between the two germline ends. The germline V gene has CDR1 SNHLY and CDR2 FYNNEI.

CDR3 amino acids: CASSPASGSAKNIQYF. The CDR3 DNA sequence: TGTGCCAGCAGTCCCGCTAGCGGGAGTGCCAAAAACATTCAGTACTTC. The chain joins TRBV4-2 to TRBJ2-4; 10 nucleotides align to TRBD2. The CDR3 totals 16 residues. The junction had 6 bases not matched to a gene; V was cut back by 6 bases and J by 1 base. CDR1 is LGHNA and CDR2 is YNFKEQ in the germline V gene.

This chain joins TRBV2 and TRBJ2-1; 7 positions match TRBD1. Germline-derived CDR1 and CDR2 are SNHLY and FYNNEI. V lost 2 bases to trimming and J lost 5 bases; unmatched junction nucleotides: 6. The CDR3 contains 15 residues. The CDR3 sequence: CASSERGPRDNEQFF. For the CDR3, the DNA is TGTGCCAGCAGTGAAAGGGGGCCTCGTGACAATGAGCAGTTCTTC.

The CDR3 sequence is CASSISWTDEQYF. CDR3 nucleotide sequence: TGTGCCAGTAGTATATCCTGGACTGATGAGCAGTACTTC. The V call is TRBV19, the J call TRBJ2-7; D might be TRBD2 (5 bases). CDR3 length: 13 amino acids. Germline V gene data show CDR1 as LNHDA and CDR2 as SQIVND (reference sequence). The ends were cut back, 2 bases at V and 7 bases at J, with 12 bases in the middle.

This clone was seen a handful of times. The chain carries TRBV28 and TRBJ1-6; TRBD1 is a possible D gene (5 bases). This CDR3 has 14 amino acids. Per the germline V gene, CDR1 is MDHEN and CDR2 is SYDVKM. V gave up 6 bases and J gave up 9 bases, with 15 bases separating them. CDR3 DNA: TGTGCCAGCAGGCGTGACAGTTCGAGTTCACCCCTCCACTTT. Protein product: CASRRDSSSSPLHF.